These 27 T cell receptor beta chains came from one sample sequenced in a study of cytomegalovirus exposure and HLA in healthy donors. PCR primers comprised 60 Vbeta and 13 Jbeta primers. TCRdb's table, derived via immunoSEQ multiplex PCR, lists solely in-frame clones and lacks some. This sample has about 300,000 clones; 86% occur once, and the top ten carry roughly 4%. The sequenced sample was PBMCs. These receptors were taken from a man aged 35 to 55 in good health and CMV-seropositive.

This sequence joins TRBV11-1 and TRBJ1-1; possible D gene TRBD1, 6 bases. CDR1 and CDR2 (germline): SGHAT, FQDESV (reference sequence). Trimming left V 1 base short and J 4 bases short, with 13 bases between. This CDR3 has 15 amino acids. CDR3 loop: CASSLDLGAGTEAFF. DNA of the CDR3: TGTGCCAGCAGCTTAGATCTGGGGGCAGGCACTGAAGCTTTCTTT.

The chain couples TRBV10-1 to TRBJ2-1; 10 positions match TRBD1. The CDR3 has 15 residues. The trim removed 0 bases at V and 6 bases at J, leaving 2 bases unmatched. Per germline, CDR1 WNHNN and CDR2 SYGVQD (reference sequence). The CDR3 DNA follows: TGCGCCAGCAGTGAGTCTGGGACAGGGGCCAATGAGCAGTTCTTC. Protein sequence: CASSESGTGANEQFF.

The gene calls are TRBV9 and TRBJ2-6; D is perhaps TRBD1 (6 bases). Per germline, CDR1 SGDLS and CDR2 YYNGEE. Trimming shortened V by 3 bases and J by 0 bases, and 19 bases separated the two germline ends. The CDR3 totals 19 residues. The CDR3 DNA reads as TGTGCCAGCAGCGCTACAACAGGGAACCATTTCTCTGGGGCCAACGTCCTGACTTTC. Translated: CASSATTGNHFSGANVLTF.

This clone appeared once. CDR3 sequence (DNA): TGCGCCAGCAGCTTGGGCCCGGGGGAGACCCAGTACTTC. Translation gives CASSLGPGETQYF. The rearrangement links TRBV5-1 to TRBJ2-5, with D tentatively TRBD2 (5 bases). CDR1 is SGHRS and CDR2 is YFSETQ in the germline V gene. The CDR3 is made up of 13 amino acids. The V gene lost 0 bases and the J gene lost 5 bases, with 8 bases spanning the gap. The whole variable domain, remainder taken from reference TRBV5-1 and TRBJ2-5, is KAGVTQTPRYLIKTRGQQVTLSCSPISGHRSVSWYQQTPGQGLQFLFEYFSETQRNKGNFPGRFSGRQFSNSRSEMNVSTLELGDSALYLCASSLGPGETQYFGPGTRLLVL.

The chain carries TRBV4-1 and TRBJ2-7; D may be TRBD1 (5 bases). Per germline, CDR1 MGHRA and CDR2 YSYEKL. The CDR3 covers 15 residues. Trimming cost V 4 bases and J 1 base, with 14 bases left between them. In DNA, the CDR3 is TGCGCCAGCAGCCCAGGGCAGGCCCGTTCCTACGAGCAGTACTTC. Amino acid sequence: CASSPGQARSYEQYF.

The chain couples TRBV6-5 to TRBJ2-7; 7 bases map to TRBD1. The CDR3 contains 16 residues. V was pared by 0 bases and J by 4 bases, with 9 bases of the junction left unmatched. Germline CDR1 and CDR2: MNHEY and SVGAGI. The CDR3 DNA is TGTGCCAGCAGTTACTCGATGGCAGGGGGAAGATACGAGCAGTACTTC. Its translation: CASSYSMAGGRYEQYF.

The V gene is TRBV29-1, the J gene TRBJ2-5; D may be TRBD2 (6 bases). From germline, CDR1 is SQVTM and CDR2 ANQGSEA. The length of the CDR3 is 14 residues. V was pared by 4 bases and J by 5 bases, with 17 bases between. The CDR3 spells CSVVMGLYPETQYF. The DNA for the CDR3 is TGCAGCGTTGTCATGGGACTCTACCCGGAGACCCAGTACTTC.

As to this clone: At the DNA level, this CDR3 is encoded by other sequences in the same sample as well. The chain joins TRBV7-3 to TRBJ2-5; perhaps TRBD2 as D (6 bases). CDR3 size: 14 residues. The V and J ends lost 5 bases and 2 bases respectively, with 12 bases between them. Germline-derived CDR1 and CDR2 are SGHTA and FQGTGA. CDR3 loop: CASSLGGLQETQYF. The CDR3 bases are TGTGCCAGCAGCCTAGGAGGACTACAAGAGACCCAGTACTTC.

The chain has TRBV7-2 and TRBJ1-1, with TRBD1 matching over 10 bases. With 5 bases clipped from V and 3 bases from J, the junction kept 12 bases outside the gene matches. Germline CDR1 is SGHTA and CDR2 is FQGNSA. The CDR3 consists of 17 residues. CDR3 bases: TGTGCCAGCAGCCCCCGGGACAGGGGAGTATTGGACACTGAAGCTTTCTTT. Translated: CASSPRDRGVLDTEAFF.

Notes on this clone: Since no conserved phenylalanine or tryptophan closes the CDR3, a read error is the likely cause. DNA for the CDR3: TGTGCCAGCAGCTTGAAGGACAGACTTACCACAGATACGCAGTATTCT. Translating gives CASSLKDRLTTDTQYS. The chain combines TRBV7-9 with TRBJ2-3, with a tentative D call TRBD1 (6 bases). This CDR3 has 16 amino acids. The ends were cut back, 3 bases at V and 2 bases at J, with 15 bases in the middle. Germline assignment: CDR1 SEHNR and CDR2 FQNEAQ (reference sequence).

J is TRBJ2-1 and V is TRBV5-4; D is ambiguous. The CDR3 runs 15 residues. Germline V gene sequence: CDR1 SGHNT, CDR2 YYREEE (reference sequence). V lost 0 bases, J lost 1 base, and 8 bases lay in between. DNA of the CDR3: TGTGCCAGCAGCTTGGCCGCTATATCCTACAATGAGCAGTTCTTC. This codes for CASSLAAISYNEQFF.

The chain uses TRBV19 and TRBJ1-3, with no clear D. This CDR3 comprises 13 residues. V lost 3 bases and J 4 bases, leaving 7 bases between the germline ends. Germline loops: CDR1 LNHDA, CDR2 SQIVND (reference sequence). The CDR3 loop reads CASSMRQGNTIYF. The CDR3 DNA follows: TGTGCCAGTAGTATGCGGCAGGGAAACACCATATATTTT. Variable domain in full (rest from reference TRBV19 and TRBJ1-3): DGGITQSPKYLFRKEGQNVTLSCEQNLNHDAMYWYRQDPGQGLRLIYYSQIVNDFQKGDIAEGYSVSREKKESFPLTVTSAQKNPTAFYLCASSMRQGNTIYFGEGSWLTVV.

The rearrangement uses TRBV7-9 and TRBJ2-1, with 13 bases aligning to TRBD2. The germline V gene encodes CDR1 SEHNR and CDR2 FQNEAQ (reference sequence). The length of the CDR3 is 15 residues. With 5 bases clipped from V and 6 bases from J, the junction kept 4 bases outside the gene matches. CDR3 DNA: TGTGCCAGCAGCATCAGGACTAGCGGGAGCAATGAGCAGTTCTTC. Its protein is CASSIRTSGSNEQFF.

This clone was counted a single time. The chain joins TRBV11-1 to TRBJ2-3, with 10 nucleotides matching TRBD2. V lost 5 bases and J lost 4; bases outside the gene matches: 3. The CDR3 consists of 14 residues. Germline V gives CDR1 SGHAT, CDR2 FQDESV (reference sequence). The CDR3 here is CASSRGTSADTQYF. CDR3 DNA sequence: TGTGCCAGCAGCCGTGGGACTAGCGCAGATACGCAGTATTTT.

This chain links TRBV19 with TRBJ2-3, with TRBD1 identical over 9 bases. This CDR3 is 15 amino acids long. In germline, CDR1 is LNHDA, CDR2 SQIVND (reference sequence). J lost 1 base, V lost 1 base, and 0 bases had no gene match. The CDR3 DNA reads TGTGCCAGTAGTATAGGGGACAGGGGCACAGATACGCAGTATTTT. Its protein is CASSIGDRGTDTQYF.

The genes are TRBV5-6 and TRBJ2-2, with 7 nucleotides matching TRBD1. Trimming at V came to 0 bases and at J to 6 bases, leaving 5 bases not matched to a gene. This CDR3 contains 15 residues. The germline gives CDR1 SGHDT, CDR2 YYEEEE. The CDR3 reads CASSLGQGFAGELFF. CDR3 sequence (DNA): TGTGCCAGCAGCTTGGGACAGGGATTCGCCGGGGAGCTGTTTTTT. Based on the CDR3 plus reference TRBV5-6 and TRBJ2-2, the full variable domain is DAGVTQSPTHLIKTRGQQVTLRCSPKSGHDTVSWYQQALGQGPQFIFQYYEEEERQRGNFPDRFSGHQFPNYSSELNVNALLLGDSALYLCASSLGQGFAGELFFGEGSRLTVL.

The CDR3 DNA reads as TGTGCCAGTCAGCGGACAGGGGTTAGCTATGGCTACACCTTC. Translation: CASQRTGVSYGYTF. V usage is TRBV2 and J usage is TRBJ1-2; 9 nucleotides agree with TRBD1. J was trimmed by 4 bases and V by 9 bases; bases with no gene match: 9. CDR3 length: 14 amino acids. Germline-derived CDR1 and CDR2 are SNHLY and FYNNEI.

This chain links TRBV5-1 with TRBJ2-1, with D unresolved. The CDR3 consists of 11 residues. Trimming took off 4 bases at V and 10 bases at J, with 9 bases between the two ends. Per the germline V gene, CDR1 is SGHRS and CDR2 is YFSETQ. The CDR3 here is CASSPGEEQFF. For the CDR3, the DNA is TGCGCCAGCAGCCCCGGAGAGGAGCAGTTCTTC.

The table lists this clone with a count of one. The V gene is TRBV6-5, the J gene TRBJ1-2; 8 bases match TRBD1. The germline V gene encodes CDR1 MNHEY and CDR2 SVGAGI. Unmatched junction bases numbered 3, after V lost 3 bases and J lost 6 bases. The CDR3 has 13 amino acids. In DNA form, the CDR3 reads TGTGCCAGCAGTTATCGGACAGGGCATGGCTACACCTTC. Amino acids: CASSYRTGHGYTF.

This chain joins TRBV19 and TRBJ1-1; D unclear. The germline V and J ends were trimmed by 9 bases and 6 bases, with 20 bases remaining between them. The CDR3 has 14 amino acids. The germline CDR1 and CDR2 sequences are LNHDA and SQIVND (reference sequence). The CDR3 region has the DNA TGTGCCAGCGGGCCCCGGGAAGCGGTACCTGAAGCTTTCTTT. Residues: CASGPREAVPEAFF.

V and J are TRBV5-1 and TRBJ2-3, with 10 positions matching TRBD2. The CDR3 runs 18 residues. J lost 0 bases, V lost 4 bases, and 11 bases had no gene match. The V gene's germline CDR1 is SGHRS and CDR2 YFSETQ. The CDR3 DNA follows: TGCGCCAGCAGCCCGCCGGGACTAGCGACCGAGAGCACAGATACGCAGTATTTT. It encodes CASSPPGLATESTDTQYF.

J is TRBJ2-7 and V is TRBV18; tentatively, D is TRBD2 (6 bases). The germline V gene encodes CDR1 KGHSH and CDR2 LQKENI. The length of the CDR3 is 14 residues. Trimming cost V 3 bases and J 1 base, with 10 bases left between them. The CDR3 reads CASSPPAGSYEQYF. In nucleotides, the CDR3 is TGTGCCAGCTCACCCCCTGCGGGGTCCTACGAGCAGTACTTC.

This chain connects TRBV7-2 to TRBJ2-7; a possible D gene is TRBD2 (5 bases). Trimming left V 6 bases short and J 0 bases short, with 15 bases between. The CDR3 has 15 residues. Germline CDR1 is SGHTA and CDR2 is FQGNSA. CDR3 in DNA: TGTGCCAGCAGTCCCACCTATACTAGCTCCTACGAGCAGTACTTC. It specifies CASSPTYTSSYEQYF.

V gene TRBV7-2 combines with J gene TRBJ1-2, with no clear D. Germline loops: CDR1 SGHTA, CDR2 FQGNSA. The CDR3 is 14 residues long. Deletions cut 1 base from V and 4 bases from J, with 10 bases between. The DNA for the CDR3 is TGTGCCAGCAGCTTAGTTCCGCGAGCCTATGGCTACACCTTC. It codes for CASSLVPRAYGYTF.

V is TRBV27 and J is TRBJ2-5, with TRBD2 as a possible D gene (6 bases). This CDR3 spans 14 amino acids. V was pared by 5 bases and J by 4 bases, with 14 bases between. CDR1 MNHEY and CDR2 SMNVEV come from the germline V gene (reference sequence). The DNA of the CDR3 is TGTGCCAGCAGTCCCTATTTGGGGGGAGAGACCCAGTACTTC. Amino acid sequence: CASSPYLGGETQYF.

The chain employs TRBV10-3 and TRBJ1-1; D unclear. The CDR3 covers 14 residues. Germline V gene sequence: CDR1 ENHRY, CDR2 SYGVKD. V lost 3 bases and J lost 0, with 8 bases in between. The CDR3, as DNA: TGTGCCATCAGTGACTCTACAGTGAACACTGAAGCTTTCTTT. Amino acid sequence: CAISDSTVNTEAFF.

This clone was observed a handful of times. V is TRBV19 and J is TRBJ1-5; D is unresolved. Germline values: CDR1 LNHDA, CDR2 SQIVND (reference sequence). CDR3 length: 15 amino acids. Trimming removed 7 bases from V and 5 bases from J, with 18 bases in between. The CDR3 loop reads CASTAPAGTDQPQHF. As DNA, the CDR3 is TGTGCCAGTACCGCCCCGGCAGGAACAGATCAGCCCCAGCATTTT.